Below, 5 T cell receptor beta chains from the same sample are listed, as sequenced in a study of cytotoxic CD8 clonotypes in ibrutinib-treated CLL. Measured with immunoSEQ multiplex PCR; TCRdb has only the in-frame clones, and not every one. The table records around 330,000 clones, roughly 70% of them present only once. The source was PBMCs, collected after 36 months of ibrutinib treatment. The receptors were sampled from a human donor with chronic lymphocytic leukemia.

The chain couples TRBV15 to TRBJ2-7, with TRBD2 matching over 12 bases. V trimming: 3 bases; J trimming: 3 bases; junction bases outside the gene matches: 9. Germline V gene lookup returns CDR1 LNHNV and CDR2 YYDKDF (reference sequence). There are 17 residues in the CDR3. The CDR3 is CATSRLGLAGPIYEQYF. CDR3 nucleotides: TGTGCCACCAGCAGGTTAGGACTAGCGGGACCTATCTACGAGCAGTACTTC.

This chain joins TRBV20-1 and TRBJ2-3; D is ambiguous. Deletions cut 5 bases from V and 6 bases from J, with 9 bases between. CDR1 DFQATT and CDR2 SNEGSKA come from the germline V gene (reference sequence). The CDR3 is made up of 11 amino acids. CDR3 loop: CSAHYADTQYF. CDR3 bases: TGCAGTGCTCATTACGCGGATACGCAGTATTTT.

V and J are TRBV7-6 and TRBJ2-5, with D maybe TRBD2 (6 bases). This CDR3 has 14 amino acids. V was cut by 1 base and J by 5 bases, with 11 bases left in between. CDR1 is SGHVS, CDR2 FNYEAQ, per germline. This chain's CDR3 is CASSLVRERETQYF. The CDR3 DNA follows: TGTGCCAGCAGCTTAGTGCGGGAAAGGGAGACCCAGTACTTC.

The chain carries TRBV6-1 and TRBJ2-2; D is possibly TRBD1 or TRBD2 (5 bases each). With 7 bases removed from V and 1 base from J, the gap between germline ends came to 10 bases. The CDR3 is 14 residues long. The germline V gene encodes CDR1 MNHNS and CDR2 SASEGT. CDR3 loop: CASIGTENTGELFF. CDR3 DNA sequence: TGTGCCAGCATAGGGACCGAGAACACCGGGGAGCTGTTTTTT.

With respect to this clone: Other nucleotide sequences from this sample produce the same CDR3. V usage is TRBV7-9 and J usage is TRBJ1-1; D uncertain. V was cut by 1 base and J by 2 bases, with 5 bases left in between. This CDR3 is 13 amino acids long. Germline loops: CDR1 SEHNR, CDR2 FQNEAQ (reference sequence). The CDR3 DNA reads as TGTGCCAGCAGCTTAGAGGGCAACACTGAAGCTTTCTTT. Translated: CASSLEGNTEAFF.